The subject of this entry is one TCR beta chain. The antigen remains undetermined. The J segment lost 7 bases and the V segment lost 4 bases, leaving 13 bases of the junction unmatched. Germline V lookup: CDR1 SGDLS, CDR2 YYNGEE. The CDR3 covers 16 residues. This sample is drawn from a study of cytomegalovirus exposure and HLA in healthy donors. Looking at the study overall: Earlier sequencing of about 200 million T cells yielded 90 million to 140 million unique TCR beta sequences. Within the Caucasian-associated ancestry cluster were around 81% of the roughly 400 genotyped donors. General study findings and limits: Roughly even sequencing depth across donors was the assumption behind the presence/absence analyses. A likely sequencing artifact accounted for one observed cluster of highly shared sequence variants.

Use of 60 Vbeta and 13 Jbeta primers characterized the PCR. Repertoires were generated with immunoSEQ multiplex PCR, while TCRdb's copy carries only in-frame clones and drops some. The table has approximately 82,000 clones, around 70% seen once; the top ten hold around 6.5%. This chain links TRBV9 with TRBJ2-1, with TRBD2 matching over 8 bases. The sequenced sample was PBMCs. This sequence originates from a woman aged 45 to 65 in good health and CMV-seropositive. DNA for the CDR3: TGTGCCAGCAGCACCCAGCGGGAGCACCAAAGGAATGAGCAGTTCTTC. It translates to CASSTQREHQRNEQFF.